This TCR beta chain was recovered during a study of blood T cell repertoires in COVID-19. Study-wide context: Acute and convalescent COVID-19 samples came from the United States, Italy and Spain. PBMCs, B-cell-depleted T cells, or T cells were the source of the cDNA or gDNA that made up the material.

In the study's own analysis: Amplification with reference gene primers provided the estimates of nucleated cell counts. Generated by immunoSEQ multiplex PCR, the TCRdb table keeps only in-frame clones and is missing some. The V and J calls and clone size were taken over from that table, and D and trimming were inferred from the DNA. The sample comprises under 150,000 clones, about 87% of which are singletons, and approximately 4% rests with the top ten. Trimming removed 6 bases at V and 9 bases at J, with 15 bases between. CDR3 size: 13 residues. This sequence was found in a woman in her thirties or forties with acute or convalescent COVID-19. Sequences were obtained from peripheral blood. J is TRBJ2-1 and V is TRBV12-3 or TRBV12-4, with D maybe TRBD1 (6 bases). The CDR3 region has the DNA TGTGCCAGCAGAGACGCAGGGGAGAGTGAGCAGTTCTTC. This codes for CASRDAGESEQFF.